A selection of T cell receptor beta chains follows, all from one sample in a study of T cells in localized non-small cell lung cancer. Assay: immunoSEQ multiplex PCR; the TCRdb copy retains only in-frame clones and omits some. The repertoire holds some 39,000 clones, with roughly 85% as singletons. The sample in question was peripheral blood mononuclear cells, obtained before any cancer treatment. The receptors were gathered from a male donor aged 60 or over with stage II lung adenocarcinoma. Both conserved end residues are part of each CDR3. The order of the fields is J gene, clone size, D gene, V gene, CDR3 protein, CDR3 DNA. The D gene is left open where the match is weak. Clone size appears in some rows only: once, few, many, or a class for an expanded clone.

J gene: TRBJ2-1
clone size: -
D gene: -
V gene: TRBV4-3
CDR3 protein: CASSQDVGYEQFF
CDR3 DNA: TGCGCCAGCAGCCAAGATGTCGGCTACGAGCAGTTCTTC

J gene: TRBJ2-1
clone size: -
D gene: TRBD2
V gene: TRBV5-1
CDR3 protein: CASTLRSGSAYNEQFF
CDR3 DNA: TGCGCCAGCACCTTACGTAGCGGGAGTGCCTACAATGAGCAGTTCTTC

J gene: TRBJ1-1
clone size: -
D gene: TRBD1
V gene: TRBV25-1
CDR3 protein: CASSGPGQGTQAFF
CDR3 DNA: TGTGCCAGCAGCGGACCGGGACAGGGGACCCAAGCTTTCTTT

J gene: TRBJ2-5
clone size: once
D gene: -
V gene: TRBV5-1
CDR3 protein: CASSHPSGETQYF
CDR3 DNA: TGCGCCAGCAGCCATCCGTCCGGGGAGACCCAGTACTTC

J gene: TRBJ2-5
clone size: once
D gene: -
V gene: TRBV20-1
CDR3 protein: CSAGPTETQYF
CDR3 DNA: TGCAGTGCTGGACCGACGGAGACCCAGTACTTC

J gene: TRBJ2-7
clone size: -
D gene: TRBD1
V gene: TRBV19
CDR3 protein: CASSIGPYRGSSYEQYF
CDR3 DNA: TGTGCCAGTAGTATAGGACCCTACAGGGGGTCCTCCTACGAGCAGTACTTC

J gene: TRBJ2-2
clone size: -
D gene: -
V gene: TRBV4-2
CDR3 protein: CASSQDPRGYTGELFF
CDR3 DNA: TGTGCCAGCAGCCAAGATCCCAGGGGTTACACCGGGGAGCTGTTTTTT

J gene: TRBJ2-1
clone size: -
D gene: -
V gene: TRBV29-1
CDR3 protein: CSVEGGGGNEQFF
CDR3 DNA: TGCAGCGTTGAAGGGGGTGGGGGCAATGAGCAGTTCTTC

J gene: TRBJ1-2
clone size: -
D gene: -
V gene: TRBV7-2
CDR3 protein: CASSSITVARGYTF
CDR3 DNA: TGTGCCAGCAGCTCCATCACAGTCGCACGTGGCTACACCTTC

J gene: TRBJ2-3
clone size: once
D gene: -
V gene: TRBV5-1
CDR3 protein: CASSSQGAGGDTQYF
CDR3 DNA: TGCGCCAGCAGCTCGCAGGGGGCGGGAGGAGATACGCAGTATTTT

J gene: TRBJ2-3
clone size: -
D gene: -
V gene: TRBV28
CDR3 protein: CASSLYERRYF
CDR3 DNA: TGTGCCAGCAGTTTATACGAGCGCCGATATTTT

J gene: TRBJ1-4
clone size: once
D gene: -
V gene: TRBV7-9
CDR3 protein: CASSLVWRDEKLFF
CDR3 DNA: TGTGCCAGCAGCTTGGTTTGGCGGGATGAAAAACTGTTTTTT

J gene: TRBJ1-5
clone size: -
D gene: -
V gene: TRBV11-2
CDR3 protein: CASSLDGEGPQHF
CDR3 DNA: TGTGCCAGCAGTCTAGACGGAGAGGGGCCCCAGCATTTT

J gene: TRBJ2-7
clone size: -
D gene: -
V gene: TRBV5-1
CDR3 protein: CASSFDAAYEQYF
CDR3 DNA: TGCGCCAGCAGTTTTGACGCAGCCTACGAGCAGTACTTC

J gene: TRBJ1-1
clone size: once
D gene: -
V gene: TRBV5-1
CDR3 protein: CASSSGGGRTEAFF
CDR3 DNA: TGCGCCAGCAGCTCCGGGGGTGGGCGGACTGAAGCTTTCTTT

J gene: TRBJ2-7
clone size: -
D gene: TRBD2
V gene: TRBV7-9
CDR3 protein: CASGTSGRTEQYF
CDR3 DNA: TGTGCCAGCGGGACTAGCGGGAGAACCGAGCAGTACTTC

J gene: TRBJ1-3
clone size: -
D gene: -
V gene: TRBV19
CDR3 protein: CASSPTGIKAGNTIYF
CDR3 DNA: TGTGCCAGTAGCCCCACAGGGATTAAGGCTGGAAACACCATATATTTT

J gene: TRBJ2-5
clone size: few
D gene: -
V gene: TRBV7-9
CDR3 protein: CASSLLPGYDQETQYF
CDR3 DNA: TGTGCCAGCAGCTTACTGCCGGGGTATGACCAAGAGACCCAGTACTTC

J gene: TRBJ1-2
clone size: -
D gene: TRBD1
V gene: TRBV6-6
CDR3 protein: CASSLTVDRGRYGYTF
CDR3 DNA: TGTGCCAGCAGCCTCACTGTGGACAGGGGGCGTTATGGCTACACCTTC

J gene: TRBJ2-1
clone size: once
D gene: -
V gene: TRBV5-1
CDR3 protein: CASSFTDSSYNEQFF
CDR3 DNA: TGCGCCAGCAGCTTCACCGACAGCTCCTACAATGAGCAGTTCTTC

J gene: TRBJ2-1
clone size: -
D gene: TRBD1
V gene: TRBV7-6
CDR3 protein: CASSSTPQGRLFF
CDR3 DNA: TGTGCCAGCAGCTCCACTCCACAGGGGAGACTGTTCTTC

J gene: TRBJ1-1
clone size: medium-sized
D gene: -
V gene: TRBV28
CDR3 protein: CASSLSGTEAFF
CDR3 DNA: TGTGCCAGCAGTTTATCGGGCACTGAAGCTTTCTTT